This entry is about one T cell receptor beta chain. These data are taken from a study of blood T cell repertoires in COVID-19. Across the study: Samples came from the United States, Italy and Spain, spanning acute and convalescent COVID-19. PBMCs, B-cell-depleted T cells, or T cells provided the cDNA or gDNA that made up the material.

Original processing notes: How many nucleated cells were present was estimated from reference gene primer amplification. Libraries were prepared by immunoSEQ multiplex PCR; TCRdb keeps only in-frame clonotypes and omits some of them. V and J calls and clone size are as listed in that table; D and trimming were resolved from the DNA. The repertoire consists of 68,000 or so clones, with approximately 86% occurring once and the leading ten covering roughly 3.7%. This CDR3 spans 16 amino acids. V trimming: 7 bases; J trimming: 6 bases; junction bases outside the gene matches: 15. Germline V gene data show CDR1 as LNHDA and CDR2 as SQIVND (reference sequence).

Sequencing was performed on peripheral blood. The TCR was taken from a man aged 45-60 years with acute or convalescent COVID-19. The chain uses TRBV19 and TRBJ2-1; TRBD2 aligns across 7 bases. The DNA for the CDR3 is TGTGCCAGTATATTAACTTCGGCTAGCGGTCCCAATGAGCAGTTCTTC. This translates into CASILTSASGPNEQFF.